This T cell receptor beta chain was identified during a study of vaccination and CD4 T cells after COVID-19. Study observations and caveats: The analysis of convalescent patients involved relatively few individuals and lacked early post-infection timepoints. Researchers report that 304 of 307 vaccine-specific clones in convalescent patients proved spike mono-reactive.

V lost 1 base and J 2 bases, leaving 9 bases between the germline ends. Germline-derived CDR1 and CDR2 are LNHDA and SQIVND (reference sequence). The length of the CDR3 is 15 residues. This clonotype was recorded a few times. The target antigen is unknown. Once obtained from cultured CD4+ T cells, the DNA was sequenced using the Oncomine TCR Beta short-read assay. TCRdb passed the PCR reads through MiXCR, listing each CDR3 protein once. The sample holds about 20,000 distinct CDR3 sequences; 45% to 60% are singletons and the top ten take over 7%. Sample treatment: approximately 10-day PBMC culture with coronavirus spike peptide pools or control peptides (ViraFEST assay). The cultures had half their medium swapped for fresh IL-2 medium on days 3 and 7.

The source is a human donor who had recovered from COVID-19. The source material was CD4+ T cells from blood, cultured in vitro. V usage is TRBV19 and J usage is TRBJ1-5; D is unclear. This CDR3 is CASSIVFTGNQPQHF. The CDR3 DNA is TGTGCCAGTAGTATAGTATTCACAGGCAATCAGCCCCAGCATTTT.